This T cell receptor beta chain was observed in a study of response to subunit inactivated influenza vaccine (dated by TCRdb to the late 2010s). Background for the entire study: To follow how T cells responded to a trivalent subunit inactivated influenza vaccine, the researchers relied on deep quantitative profiling of the T cell receptor repertoire. Results and caveats for the whole study, not just this receptor: The authors suggested that each seasonal influenza vaccination may recruit only a limited number of new T cells.

Library construction relied on RT-PCR. The data were produced on an Illumina HiSeq 2500. The public reads were quality trimmed at Q25 with fastp and then assembled into clones with MiXCR by TCRdb, keeping productive beta chains. Every CDR3 protein is listed once, alongside the most common genes and DNA of its rows. The sample yields about 650,000 distinct CDR3 sequences; roughly 14% were counted once. Roughly 11% of the sample is taken by the ten largest. This clonotype has a handful of counts. Its antigen is still unknown. Base quality data are lacking; no much larger clone is found one base away. V and J lose 5 bases and 5 bases, and a span of 18 bases separates them. From cysteine to phenylalanine, the CDR3 is 15 amino acids long. Kept here is only the CDR3 DNA, which spans 45 bases and is read in frame from base 1. In the germline V gene, CDR1 corresponds to ENHRY and CDR2 to SYGVKD.

The chain was built from TRBV10-3 and TRBJ1-1; a tentative D call is TRBD1 (5 bases match). The receptor was derived from a man aged 45-65 years who received an inactivated influenza vaccine. Donor details come from another sample of the same person, matched by shared clones. This specimen consisted of PBMCs from blood, obtained 11 to 12 days after vaccination. The DNA is TGTGCCATCAGTTTCGGAGGGACGGTGGGTACTGAAGCTTTCTTT. Protein translation: CAISFGGTVGTEAFF.